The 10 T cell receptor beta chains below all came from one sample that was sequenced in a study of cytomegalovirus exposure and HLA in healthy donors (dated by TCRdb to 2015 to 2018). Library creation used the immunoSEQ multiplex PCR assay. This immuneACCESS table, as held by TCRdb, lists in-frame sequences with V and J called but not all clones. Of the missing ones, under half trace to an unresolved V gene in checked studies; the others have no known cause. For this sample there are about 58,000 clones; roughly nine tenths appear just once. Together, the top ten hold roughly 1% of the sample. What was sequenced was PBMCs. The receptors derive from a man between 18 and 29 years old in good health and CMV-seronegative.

In nucleotides, the CDR3 is TGCGCCAGCAGCTCTTTGTGGTTTAGCGGGAGACCCGGGGAGCTGTTTTTT. This sequence encodes CASSSLWFSGRPGELFF. The chain carries TRBV5-1 and TRBJ2-2; 9 bases are shared with TRBD2. Germline V gene sequence: CDR1 SGHRS, CDR2 YFSETQ. With 3 bases clipped from V and 6 bases from J, the junction kept 12 bases outside the gene matches. This CDR3 is 17 amino acids long.

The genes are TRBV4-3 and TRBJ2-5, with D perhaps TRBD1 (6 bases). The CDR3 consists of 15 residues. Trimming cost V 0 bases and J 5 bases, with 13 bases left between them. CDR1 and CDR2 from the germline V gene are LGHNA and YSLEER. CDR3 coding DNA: TGCGCCAGCAGCCAAGATTGGCAGGGGTGGGAGACCCAGTACTTC. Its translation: CASSQDWQGWETQYF.

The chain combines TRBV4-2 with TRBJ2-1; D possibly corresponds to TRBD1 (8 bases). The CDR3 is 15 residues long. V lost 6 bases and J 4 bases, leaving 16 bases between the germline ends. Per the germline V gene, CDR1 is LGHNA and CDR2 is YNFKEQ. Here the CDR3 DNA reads TGTGCCAGCAGTTTAACAGGGGGAGGGTACAATGAGCAGTTCTTC. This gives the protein CASSLTGGGYNEQFF.

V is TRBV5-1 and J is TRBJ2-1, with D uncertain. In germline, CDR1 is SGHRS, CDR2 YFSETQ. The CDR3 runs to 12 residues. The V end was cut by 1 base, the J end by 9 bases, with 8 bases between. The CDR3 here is CASSLSSIEQFF. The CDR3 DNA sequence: TGCGCCAGCAGCTTGTCGAGCATTGAGCAGTTCTTC. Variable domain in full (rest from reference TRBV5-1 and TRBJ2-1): KAGVTQTPRYLIKTRGQQVTLSCSPISGHRSVSWYQQTPGQGLQFLFEYFSETQRNKGNFPGRFSGRQFSNSRSEMNVSTLELGDSALYLCASSLSSIEQFFGPGTRLTVL.

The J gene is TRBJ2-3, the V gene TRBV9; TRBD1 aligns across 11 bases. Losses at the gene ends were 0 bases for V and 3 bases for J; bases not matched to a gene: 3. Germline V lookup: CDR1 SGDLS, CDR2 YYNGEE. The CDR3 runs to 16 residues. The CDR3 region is CASSVAGTGGTDTQYF. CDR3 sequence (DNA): TGTGCCAGCAGCGTAGCGGGGACAGGGGGAACAGATACGCAGTATTTT. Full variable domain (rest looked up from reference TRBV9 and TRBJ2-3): DSGVTQTPKHLITATGQRVTLRCSPRSGDLSVYWYQQSLDQGLQFLIQYYNGEERAKGNILERFSAQQFPDLHSELNLSSLELGDSALYFCASSVAGTGGTDTQYFGPGTRLTVL.

CDR3: CASSVGLAVYEQFF. CDR3 DNA: TGTGCCAGCAGCGTCGGCCTAGCGGTGTATGAGCAGTTCTTC. The chain recombines TRBV9 with TRBJ2-1; 7 bases map to TRBD2. V dropped 2 bases and J dropped 8; count of bases not matched to a gene: 7. CDR3 length: 14 residues. Looked up from germline, CDR1 is SGDLS and CDR2 is YYNGEE.

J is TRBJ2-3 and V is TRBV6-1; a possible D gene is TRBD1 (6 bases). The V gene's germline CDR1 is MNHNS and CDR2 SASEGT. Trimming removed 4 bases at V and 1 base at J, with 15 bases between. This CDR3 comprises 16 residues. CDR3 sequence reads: CASSGGQTPGTDTQYF. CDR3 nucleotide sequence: TGTGCCAGCAGTGGCGGACAGACCCCAGGCACAGATACGCAGTATTTT.

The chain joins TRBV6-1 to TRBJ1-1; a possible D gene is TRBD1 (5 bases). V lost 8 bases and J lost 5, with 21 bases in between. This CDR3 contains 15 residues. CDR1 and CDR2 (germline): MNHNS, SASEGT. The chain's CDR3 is CASYRQGGSGTEAFF. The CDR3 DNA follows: TGTGCCAGCTACCGTCAGGGAGGTTCTGGGACTGAAGCTTTCTTT.

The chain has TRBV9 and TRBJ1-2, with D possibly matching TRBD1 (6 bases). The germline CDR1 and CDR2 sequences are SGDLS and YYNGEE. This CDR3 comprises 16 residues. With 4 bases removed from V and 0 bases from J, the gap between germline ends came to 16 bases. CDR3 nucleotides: TGTGCCAGCAGCTCTCCAAGACAGGACACTAACTATGGCTACACCTTC. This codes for CASSSPRQDTNYGYTF.

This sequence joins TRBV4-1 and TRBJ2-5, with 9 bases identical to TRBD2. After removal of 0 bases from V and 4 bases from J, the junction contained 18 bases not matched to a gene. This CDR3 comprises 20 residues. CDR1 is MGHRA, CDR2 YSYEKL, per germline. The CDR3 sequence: CASSQEEEGLADEWGETQYF. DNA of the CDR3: TGCGCCAGCAGCCAAGAGGAGGAGGGACTAGCCGACGAATGGGGAGAGACCCAGTACTTC.